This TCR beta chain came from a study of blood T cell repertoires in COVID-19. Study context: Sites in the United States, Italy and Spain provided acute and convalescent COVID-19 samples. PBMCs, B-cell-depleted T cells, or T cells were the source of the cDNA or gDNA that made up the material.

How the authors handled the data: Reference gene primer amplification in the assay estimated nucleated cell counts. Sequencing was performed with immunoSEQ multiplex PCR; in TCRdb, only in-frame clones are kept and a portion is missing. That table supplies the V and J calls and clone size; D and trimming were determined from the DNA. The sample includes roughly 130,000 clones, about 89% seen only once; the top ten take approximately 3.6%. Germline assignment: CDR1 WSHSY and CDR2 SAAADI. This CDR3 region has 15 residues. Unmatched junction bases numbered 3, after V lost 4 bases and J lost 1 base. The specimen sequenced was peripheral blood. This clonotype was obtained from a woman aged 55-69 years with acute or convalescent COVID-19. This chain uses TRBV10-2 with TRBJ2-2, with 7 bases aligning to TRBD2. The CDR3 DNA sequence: TGCGCCAGCAGTGGTCCTAGCGGGAACACCGGGGAGCTGTTTTTT. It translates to CASSGPSGNTGELFF.